The 9 T cell receptor beta chains listed next were all sequenced from one sample in a study of CD8 T cells in Susac syndrome. A quantity of about 0.45 to 1 ug RNA underwent reverse transcription using random hexamers. A single record per CDR3 protein comes from TCRdb applying MiXCR to the immunoSEQ multiplex PCR reads. This sample has 210,000 or so distinct CDR3 sequences, with 85% to 95% found just once. The sequenced sample was CD4+ T cells from PBMCs. The receptors originated from a human donor with Susac syndrome.

The V and J genes are TRBV25-1 and TRBJ1-3, with unresolved D. CDR3 size: 14 residues. V lost 2 bases and J 2 bases, leaving 7 bases between the germline ends. Germline V gives CDR1 MGHDK, CDR2 SYGVNS. The CDR3 spells CASSEERTGNTIYF. In nucleotides, the CDR3 is TGTGCCAGCAGTGAAGAGAGGACTGGAAACACCATATATTTT.

The gene calls are TRBV4-1 and TRBJ1-5; D uncertain. Per the germline V gene, CDR1 is MGHRA and CDR2 is YSYEKL. V was clipped by 1 base and J by 5 bases, with 12 bases between them. CDR3 length: 15 residues. As DNA, the CDR3 is TGCGCCAGCAGCCAAGGGGCGGGTTTTGATCAGCCCCAGCATTTT. It translates to CASSQGAGFDQPQHF.

Only one count was recorded for this clonotype. The chain is built from TRBV6-5 and TRBJ1-1; TRBD1 matches at 11 bases. Germline V gene data show CDR1 as MNHEY and CDR2 as SVGAGI. CDR3 size: 15 residues. J was trimmed by 5 bases and V by 1 base; bases with no gene match: 3. The CDR3 DNA reads TGTGCCAGCAGTTACTATGGACAGGGGGCTACTGAAGCTTTCTTT. Encoded protein: CASSYYGQGATEAFF.

V is TRBV5-1 and J is TRBJ1-1, with TRBD1 matching over 8 bases. The CDR3 sequence is 14 residues long. The germline V gene encodes CDR1 SGHRS and CDR2 YFSETQ. J lost 5 bases, V lost 4 bases, and 7 bases had no gene match. Here the CDR3 reads CASSIAGGVTEAFF. CDR3 DNA: TGCGCCAGCAGCATCGCAGGGGGCGTTACTGAAGCTTTCTTT.

J is TRBJ2-7 and V is TRBV28; TRBD1 aligns across 9 bases. Germline lookup yields CDR1 MDHEN and CDR2 SYDVKM. The V and J ends lost 3 bases and 2 bases, in that order; junction bases with no gene match: 5. This CDR3 is built from 15 residues. In DNA form, the CDR3 reads TGTGCCAGCAGTTTCGGGACAGGGAACCCCTACGAGCAGTACTTC. It is translated as CASSFGTGNPYEQYF.

In its sample, this clonotype was seen once. This chain connects TRBV7-2 to TRBJ2-5, with 12 bases lining up with TRBD2. CDR1 and CDR2 from the germline V gene are SGHTA and FQGNSA. V shed 0 bases, J shed 2 bases, and the junction held 4 bases outside the gene matches. This CDR3 has 17 amino acids. The CDR3 sequence is CASSLAGLAGRQETQYF. The DNA for the CDR3 is TGTGCCAGCAGCTTAGCTGGACTAGCGGGGCGGCAAGAGACCCAGTACTTC.

The gene calls are TRBV19 and TRBJ2-3, with TRBD2 matching over 7 bases. CDR1 and CDR2 from the germline V gene are LNHDA and SQIVND (reference sequence). This CDR3 comprises 15 residues. J gave up 3 bases and V 3 bases, and 6 bases lay outside the gene matches. The CDR3 DNA follows: TGTGCCAGTAGTATTACTAGCGCGGATACAGATACGCAGTATTTT. This codes for CASSITSADTDTQYF.

J is TRBJ2-7 and V is TRBV9, with D perhaps matching TRBD1 (5 bases). The germline V gene encodes CDR1 SGDLS and CDR2 YYNGEE. The CDR3 extends over 14 amino acids. Trimming left V 0 bases short and J 1 base short, with 8 bases between. The CDR3 sequence is CASSVATGSYEQYF. The CDR3, as DNA: TGTGCCAGCAGCGTAGCTACAGGTTCCTACGAGCAGTACTTC.

This chain connects TRBV6-6 to TRBJ2-7; D uncertain. V was pared by 0 bases and J by 7 bases, with 7 bases between. The CDR3 is 12 amino acids. Germline lookup yields CDR1 MNHNY and CDR2 SVGAGI (reference sequence). The CDR3 region is CASSYSIAEQYF. The CDR3, as DNA: TGTGCCAGCAGTTACTCGATCGCAGAGCAGTACTTC.